Listed below are T cell receptor beta chains from one sample, sequenced in a study of siplizumab effects on memory and regulatory T cells. Profiling relied on immunoSEQ multiplex PCR, and the TCRdb table lists in-frame clones only, not all of them. Of about 52,000 clones listed, 95% to 97% are singletons. The specimen was naive CD4+ T cells sorted from blood. These receptors all stem from a human donor in good health. Both conserved end residues are part of each CDR3.

j_gene: TRBJ2-1; v_gene: TRBV10-3; CDR3aa: CAISESTSTSGRYNEQFF
j_gene: TRBJ2-3; v_gene: TRBV2; CDR3aa: CASSGPPHPGNTQYF
j_gene: TRBJ2-7; v_gene: TRBV2; CDR3aa: CASSGTSATYEQYF
j_gene: TRBJ2-7; v_gene: TRBV9; CDR3aa: CASSPASASGTYEQYF
j_gene: TRBJ2-2; v_gene: TRBV5-1; CDR3aa: CASSLSGRANTGELFF
j_gene: TRBJ2-5; v_gene: TRBV7-2; CDR3aa: CASSRSPEETQYF
j_gene: TRBJ2-1; v_gene: TRBV10-1; CDR3aa: CASSEGDGGTYNEQFF
j_gene: TRBJ1-1; v_gene: TRBV12-5; CDR3aa: CASAPPGASTEAFF
j_gene: TRBJ2-5; v_gene: TRBV27; CDR3aa: CASSLAVAGVSETQYF
j_gene: TRBJ2-5; v_gene: TRBV6-6; CDR3aa: CASSYSAETQYF
j_gene: TRBJ1-2; v_gene: TRBV5-4; CDR3aa: CASSLGQAGITIGYTF
j_gene: TRBJ2-6; v_gene: TRBV4-3; CDR3aa: CASSQAGGANVLTF
j_gene: TRBJ2-7; v_gene: TRBV27; CDR3aa: CASSLLATTEQYF
j_gene: TRBJ1-2; v_gene: TRBV28; CDR3aa: CASSFLGSGYTF